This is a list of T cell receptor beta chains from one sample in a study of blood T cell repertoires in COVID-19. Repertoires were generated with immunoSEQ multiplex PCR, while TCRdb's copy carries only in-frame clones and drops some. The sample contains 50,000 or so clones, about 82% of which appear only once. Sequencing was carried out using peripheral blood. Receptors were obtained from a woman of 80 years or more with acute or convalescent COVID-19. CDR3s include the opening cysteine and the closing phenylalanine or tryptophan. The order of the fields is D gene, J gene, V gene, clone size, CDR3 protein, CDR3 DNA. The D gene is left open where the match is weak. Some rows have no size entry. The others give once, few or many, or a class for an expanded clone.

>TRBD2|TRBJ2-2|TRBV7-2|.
CASSPQGAGVNTGELFF
TGTGCCAGCAGCCCCCAGGGTGCGGGAGTCAACACCGGGGAGCTGTTTTTT
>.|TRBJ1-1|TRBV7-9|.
CASSLGGMNTEAFF
TGTGCCAGCAGCTTAGGTGGCATGAACACTGAAGCTTTCTTT
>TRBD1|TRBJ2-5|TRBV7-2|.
CASSLGQQETQYF
TGTGCCAGCAGCTTGGGACAGCAAGAGACCCAGTACTTC
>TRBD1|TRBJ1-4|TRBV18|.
CASSPDRAEKLFF
TGTGCCAGCTCACCAGACAGGGCTGAAAAACTGTTTTTT
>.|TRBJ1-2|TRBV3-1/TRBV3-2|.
CASSQQGGYGYTF
TGTGCCAGCAGCCAACAGGGAGGGTATGGCTACACCTTC
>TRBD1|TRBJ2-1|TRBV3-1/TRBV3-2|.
CASNHRGLDNEQFF
TGTGCCAGCAACCACAGGGGGCTGGACAATGAGCAGTTCTTC
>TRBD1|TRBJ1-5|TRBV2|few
CASIWDRSQPQHF
TGTGCCAGCATATGGGACAGGTCCCAGCCCCAGCATTTT
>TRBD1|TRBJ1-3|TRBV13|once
CASSPTGPGNTIYF
TGTGCCAGCAGCCCGACAGGGCCTGGAAACACCATATATTTT
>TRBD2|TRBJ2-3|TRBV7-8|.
CASSQREGQVDTQYF
TGTGCCAGCAGCCAGCGGGAGGGCCAGGTAGATACGCAGTATTTT
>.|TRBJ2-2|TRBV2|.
CASSDVGHTNTGELFF
TGTGCCAGCAGTGACGTCGGACACACAAACACCGGGGAGCTGTTTTTT